This passage covers 6 T cell receptor beta chains from one sample sequenced in a study of control samples from healthy donors and cancer patients. Some clones are missing from TCRdb's copy, which holds only in-frame ones; the method was immunoSEQ multiplex PCR. Of over 100,000 clones in the sample, approximately 90% were seen once. The sequencing sample was made of blood. The receptors derive from a woman aged 45-65 years in good health.

V gene TRBV30 combines with J gene TRBJ2-7, with TRBD1 matching 10 bases. Trimming at V came to 4 bases and at J to 5 bases, leaving 5 bases not matched to a gene. CDR1 is GTSNPN, CDR2 SVGIG, per germline (reference sequence). This CDR3 is built from 13 residues. DNA for the CDR3: TGTGCCTGGAACCGGGACAGGGGTCACGAGCAGTACTTC. It translates to CAWNRDRGHEQYF.

The chain links TRBV3-1 (or the pseudogene TRBV3-2) to TRBJ2-5; TRBD2 matches at 9 bases. The V segment lost 1 base and the J segment 6 bases; nucleotides outside the gene matches: 21. The CDR3 totals 20 residues. Looked up from germline, CDR1 is LGHDT and CDR2 is YNNKEL (reference sequence). CDR3 nucleotide sequence: TGTGCCAGCAGCCAAGTTGTGAGAGGCGGGGGGGCGTTAACTGGAAAGACCCAGTACTTC. Translation gives CASSQVVRGGGALTGKTQYF.

This clone has just one count. The J gene is TRBJ1-5, the V gene TRBV27; D is possibly TRBD1 (6 bases). The CDR3 totals 14 residues. The V end lost 2 bases, the J end lost 9 bases, and 14 bases lay between the germline ends. Looked up from germline, CDR1 is MNHEY and CDR2 is SMNVEV (reference sequence). CDR3 amino acids: CASSLQGGGRPQHF. CDR3 nucleotides: TGTGCCAGCAGTTTACAGGGTGGGGGGCGGCCCCAGCATTTT.

The rearrangement links TRBV6-5 to TRBJ1-1, with D unresolved. Trimming shortened V by 6 bases and J by 4 bases, and 18 bases separated the two germline ends. The CDR3 is 15 amino acids. Germline lookup yields CDR1 MNHEY and CDR2 SVGAGI. The CDR3 reads CASRTGGVLGTEAFF. The CDR3 nucleotides read TGTGCCAGCAGAACCGGCGGGGTTTTAGGCACTGAAGCTTTCTTT.

This clone was seen a single time. This rearrangement joins TRBV20-1 to TRBJ2-5; no clear D gene. Germline V CDR1 and CDR2: DFQATT, SNEGSKA (reference sequence). V dropped 4 bases and J dropped 5 bases, with 5 bases sitting between them. The CDR3 has 10 amino acids. The CDR3 reads CSAMLETQYF. CDR3 in DNA: TGCAGTGCTATGTTGGAGACCCAGTACTTC.

The CDR3 sequence: CASSRSPDLTGDEQFF. CDR3 in DNA: TGCGCCAGCAGCCGATCACCCGATTTGACAGGGGATGAGCAGTTCTTC. The gene calls are TRBV5-1 and TRBJ2-1, with 8 bases aligning to TRBD1. CDR1 SGHRS and CDR2 YFSETQ come from the germline V gene. CDR3 length: 16 amino acids. V shed 4 bases and J 8 bases; nucleotides not matched to a gene: 14.